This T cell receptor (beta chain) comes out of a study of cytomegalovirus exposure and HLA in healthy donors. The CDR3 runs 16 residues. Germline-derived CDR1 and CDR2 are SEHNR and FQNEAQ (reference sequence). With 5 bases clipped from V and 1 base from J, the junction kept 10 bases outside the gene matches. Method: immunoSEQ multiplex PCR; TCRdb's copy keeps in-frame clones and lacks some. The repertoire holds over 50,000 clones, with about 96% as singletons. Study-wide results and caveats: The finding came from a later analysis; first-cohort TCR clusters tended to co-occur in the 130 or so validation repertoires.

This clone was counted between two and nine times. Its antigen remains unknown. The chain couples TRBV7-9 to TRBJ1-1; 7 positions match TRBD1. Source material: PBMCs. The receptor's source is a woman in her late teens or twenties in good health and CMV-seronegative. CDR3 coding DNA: TGTGCCAGCAGCCTCACAGGGGTTTGGAGGAACACTGAAGCTTTCTTT. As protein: CASSLTGVWRNTEAFF.